The 5 T cell receptor beta chains below were found in one sample sequenced in a study of cytomegalovirus exposure and HLA in healthy donors. The data were produced by immunoSEQ multiplex PCR, yet TCRdb's version contains in-frame clones alone and is incomplete. Of approximately 98,000 clones in the sample, 90% to 97% were seen once. The sequencing input was PBMCs. The receptors come from a woman younger than 30 in good health and CMV-seronegative.

The chain couples TRBV7-2 to TRBJ2-5; 14 bases are a match to TRBD2. The ends lost 5 bases at V and 5 bases at J; junction bases unmatched: 13. CDR1 and CDR2 (germline): SGHTA, FQGNSA. The CDR3 length is 18 residues. The CDR3 loop is CASSLLRLAGGPWETQYF. For the CDR3, the DNA is TGTGCCAGCAGCCTACTCAGACTAGCGGGGGGGCCGTGGGAGACCCAGTACTTC.

J is TRBJ2-5 and V is TRBV6-6; TRBD2 is a possible D gene (5 bases). Germline V gives CDR1 MNHNY, CDR2 SVGAGI (reference sequence). Trimming pared 2 bases from V and 3 bases from J, leaving 13 bases between. The CDR3 covers 15 residues. CDR3 bases: TGTGCCAGCAGTTACCGGACCGGGATTAAAGAGACCCAGTACTTC. Its protein product is CASSYRTGIKETQYF.

The chain couples TRBV9 to TRBJ2-3; D may be TRBD2 (5 bases). Germline CDR1 is SGDLS and CDR2 is YYNGEE. Trimming left V 4 bases short and J 4 bases short, with 19 bases between. This CDR3 has 16 amino acids. This CDR3 reads CASSPLTGGGADTQYF. Written as DNA, the CDR3 is TGTGCCAGCAGCCCTCTTACCGGAGGAGGAGCAGATACGCAGTATTTT.

The chain uses TRBV6-4 and TRBJ1-1, with D perhaps matching TRBD1 (5 bases). Germline CDR1 MRHNA, CDR2 SNTAGT. This CDR3 is 14 amino acids long. V was clipped by 4 bases and J by 4 bases, with 13 bases between them. Here the CDR3 reads CASSGGGEGTEAFF. The CDR3 nucleotides are TGTGCCAGCAGTGGCGGGGGAGAGGGCACTGAAGCTTTCTTT.

The rearrangement links TRBV9 to TRBJ2-3, with D unresolved. There are 13 residues in the CDR3. V lost 3 bases, J lost 2 bases, and 7 bases lay in between. Germline values: CDR1 SGDLS, CDR2 YYNGEE. The CDR3 nucleotides are TGTGCCAGCAGCGCAGATTACACAGATACGCAGTATTTT. Its protein product is CASSADYTDTQYF.